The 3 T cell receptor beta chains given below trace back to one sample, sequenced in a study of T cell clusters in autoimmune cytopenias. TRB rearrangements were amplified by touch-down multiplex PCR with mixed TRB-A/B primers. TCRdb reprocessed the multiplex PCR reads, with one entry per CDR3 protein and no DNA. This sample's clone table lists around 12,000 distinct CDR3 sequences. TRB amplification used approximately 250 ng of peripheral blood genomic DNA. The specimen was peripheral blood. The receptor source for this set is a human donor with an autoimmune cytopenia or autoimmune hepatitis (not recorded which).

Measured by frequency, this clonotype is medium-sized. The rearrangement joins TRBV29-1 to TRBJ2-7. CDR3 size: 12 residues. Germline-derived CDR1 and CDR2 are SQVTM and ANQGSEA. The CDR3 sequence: CSVVTGPYEQYF.

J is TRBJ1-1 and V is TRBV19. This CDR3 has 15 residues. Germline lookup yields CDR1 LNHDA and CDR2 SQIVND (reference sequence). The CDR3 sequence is CASSSGPLGNTEAFF.

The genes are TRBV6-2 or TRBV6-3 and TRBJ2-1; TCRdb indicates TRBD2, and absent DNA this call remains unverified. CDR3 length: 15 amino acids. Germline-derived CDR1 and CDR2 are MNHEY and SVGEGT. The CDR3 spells CASSYVAGGPSEQFF.